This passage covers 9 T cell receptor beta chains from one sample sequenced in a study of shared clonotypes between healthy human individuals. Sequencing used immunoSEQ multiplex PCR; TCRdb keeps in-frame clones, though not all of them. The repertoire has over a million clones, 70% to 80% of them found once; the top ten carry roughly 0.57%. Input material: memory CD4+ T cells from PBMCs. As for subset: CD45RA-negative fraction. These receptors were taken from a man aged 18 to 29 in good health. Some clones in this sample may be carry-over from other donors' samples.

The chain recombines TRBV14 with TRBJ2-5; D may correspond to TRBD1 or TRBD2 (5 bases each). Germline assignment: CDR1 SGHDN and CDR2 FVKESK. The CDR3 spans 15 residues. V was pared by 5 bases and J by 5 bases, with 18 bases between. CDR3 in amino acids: CASSSNRDGGETQYF. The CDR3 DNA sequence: TGTGCCAGCAGCTCGAACCGGGACGGCGGGGAGACCCAGTACTTC.

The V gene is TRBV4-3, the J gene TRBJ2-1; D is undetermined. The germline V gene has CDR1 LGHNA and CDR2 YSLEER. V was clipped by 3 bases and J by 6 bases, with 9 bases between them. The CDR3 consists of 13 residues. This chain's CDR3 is CASSHEVGNEQFF. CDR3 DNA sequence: TGCGCCAGCAGCCACGAGGTCGGCAATGAGCAGTTCTTC.

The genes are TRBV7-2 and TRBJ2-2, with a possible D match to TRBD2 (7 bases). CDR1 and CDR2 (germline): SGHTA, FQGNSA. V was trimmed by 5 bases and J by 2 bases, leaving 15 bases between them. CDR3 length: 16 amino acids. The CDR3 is CASSTQGLPNTGELFF. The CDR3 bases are TGTGCCAGCAGCACACAGGGACTACCCAACACCGGGGAGCTGTTTTTT.

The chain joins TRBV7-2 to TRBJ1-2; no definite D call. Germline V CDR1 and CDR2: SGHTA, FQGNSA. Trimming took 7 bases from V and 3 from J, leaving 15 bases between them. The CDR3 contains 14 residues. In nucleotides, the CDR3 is TGTGCCAGCACCGTGGGTGTCCATGACTATGGCTACACCTTC. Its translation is CASTVGVHDYGYTF.

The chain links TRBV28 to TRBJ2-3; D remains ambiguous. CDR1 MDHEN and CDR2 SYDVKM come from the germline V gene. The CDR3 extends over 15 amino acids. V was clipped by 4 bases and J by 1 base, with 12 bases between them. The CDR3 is CASSYRSKRTDTQYF. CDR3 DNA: TGTGCCAGCAGTTATAGGTCTAAGCGCACAGATACGCAGTATTTT.

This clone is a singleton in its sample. In nucleotides, the CDR3 is TGTGCCATCACCTCTCCAGGACTGGCGAACACTGAAGCTTTCTTT. It is translated as CAITSPGLANTEAFF. The genes are TRBV10-3 and TRBJ1-1, with D unresolved. The CDR3 has 15 amino acids. V was clipped by 7 bases and J by 1 base, with 16 bases between them. In germline, CDR1 is ENHRY, CDR2 SYGVKD.

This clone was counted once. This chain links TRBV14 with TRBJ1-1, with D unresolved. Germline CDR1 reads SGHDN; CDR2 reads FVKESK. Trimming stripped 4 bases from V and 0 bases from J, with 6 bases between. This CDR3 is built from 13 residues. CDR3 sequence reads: CASSLGMNTEAFF. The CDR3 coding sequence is TGTGCCAGCAGCCTCGGCATGAACACTGAAGCTTTCTTT.

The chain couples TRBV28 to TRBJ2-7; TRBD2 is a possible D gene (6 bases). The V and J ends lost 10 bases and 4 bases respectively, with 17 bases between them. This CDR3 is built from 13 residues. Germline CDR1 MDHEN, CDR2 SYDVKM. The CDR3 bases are TGTGCCACGGAGGGCGCATTCCGATACGAGCAGTACTTC. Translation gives CATEGAFRYEQYF. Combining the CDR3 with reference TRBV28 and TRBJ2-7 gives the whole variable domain DVKVTQSSRYLVKRTGEKVFLECVQDMDHENMFWYRQDPGLGLRLIYFSYDVKMKEKGDIPEGYSVSREKKERFSLILESASTNQTSMYLCATEGAFRYEQYFGPGTRLTVT.

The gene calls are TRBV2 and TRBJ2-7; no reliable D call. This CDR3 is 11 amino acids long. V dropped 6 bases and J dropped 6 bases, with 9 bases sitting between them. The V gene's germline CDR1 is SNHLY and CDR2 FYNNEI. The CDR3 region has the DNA TGTGCCAGCAGCCCTACTTCCGAGCAGTACTTC. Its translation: CASSPTSEQYF.